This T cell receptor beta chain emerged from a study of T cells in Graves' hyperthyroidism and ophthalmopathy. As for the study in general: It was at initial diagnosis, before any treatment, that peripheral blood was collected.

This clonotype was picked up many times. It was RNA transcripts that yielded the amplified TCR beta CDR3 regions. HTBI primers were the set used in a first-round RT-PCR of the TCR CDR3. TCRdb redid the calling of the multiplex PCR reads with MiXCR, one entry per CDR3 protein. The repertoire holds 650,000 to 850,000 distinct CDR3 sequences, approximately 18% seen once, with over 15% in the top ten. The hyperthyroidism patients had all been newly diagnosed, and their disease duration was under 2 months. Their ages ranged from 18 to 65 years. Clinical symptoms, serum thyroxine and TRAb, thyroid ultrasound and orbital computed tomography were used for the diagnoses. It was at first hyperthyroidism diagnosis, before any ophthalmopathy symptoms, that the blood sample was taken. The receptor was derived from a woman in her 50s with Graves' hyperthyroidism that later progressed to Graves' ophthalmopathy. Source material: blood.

The CDR3, as DNA: TGTGCCTGGACCCTCCAGGGGAATTCACCCCTCCACTTT. This gives the protein CAWTLQGNSPLHF. The chain couples TRBV30 to TRBJ1-6; maybe TRBD1 (6 bases). Germline V lookup: CDR1 GTSNPN, CDR2 SVGIG (reference sequence). V lost 4 bases and J 7 bases, leaving 11 bases between the germline ends. The CDR3 runs to 13 residues.